The entry below describes one TCR beta chain. Amplified TCR beta CDR3 regions came from RNA transcripts. Primed by the HTBI set, a first-round RT-PCR was run on the TCR CDR3. One entry per CDR3 protein, called by TCRdb with MiXCR from the multiplex PCR reads. The table lists over 700,000 distinct CDR3 sequences, roughly 40% of them singletons. Per the germline V gene, CDR1 is LNHDA and CDR2 is SQIVND (reference sequence). Between the trimmed V and J ends, which lost 5 bases and 3 bases, there was a span of 11 bases. The CDR3 is 13 residues long. The sample belongs to a study of T cells in Graves' hyperthyroidism and ophthalmopathy.

This sequence was found in a man younger than 30 with Graves' hyperthyroidism. The sequenced material came from blood. This sequence joins TRBV19 and TRBJ2-7; D is perhaps TRBD1 (6 bases). The chain's CDR3 is CASSPDRLYEQYF. The CDR3 DNA sequence: TGTGCCAGTAGTCCGGACAGACTCTACGAGCAGTACTTC.